This TCR beta chain stems from a study of cytomegalovirus exposure and HLA in healthy donors. Primers included in the PCR were 60 Vbeta and 13 Jbeta primers. TCRdb keeps only in-frame clones here, not all; method: immunoSEQ multiplex PCR. Counted here are around 110,000 clones, around 74% occurring once; the ten biggest clones make up around 1.6%. Per the germline V gene, CDR1 is ENHRY and CDR2 is SYGVKD. The CDR3 has 14 amino acids. Trimming stripped 6 bases from V and 4 bases from J, with 15 bases between. The receptor was isolated from a young woman in good health and CMV-seronegative. The chain is built from TRBV10-3 and TRBJ1-1; D might be TRBD1 (6 bases). The sequenced sample was PBMCs. The CDR3 DNA follows: TGTGCCATCAGACTACAGGGATGGGGCACTGAAGCTTTCTTT. The encoded protein is CAIRLQGWGTEAFF.